This T cell receptor (beta chain) was documented in a study of T cell responses to AZD1222 COVID-19 vaccine. Study findings and constraints: Only 5 or 6 AZD1222 recipients were seropositive at baseline. Repertoire sampling was restricted to post-peak T cell response timepoints. The study reported that nearly half of spike-specific TCRs target unmutated variant regions. White British ancestry dominated among donors, who included more females, and clonal diversity was possibly underestimated.

The V end lost 4 bases, the J end lost 6 bases, and 9 bases lay between the germline ends. Germline V CDR1 and CDR2: LGHNA, YNFKEQ. This CDR3 has 13 residues. For this clone: Its specificity is not known.

This table comes from immunoSEQ multiplex PCR, and its TCRdb copy is limited to in-frame clones, with some not included. The sample includes around 100,000 clones, over 70% seen only once; the top ten take more than 8%. The sequencing here drew on peripheral blood, taken on day 0 of AZD1222 vaccination. The TCR originated in an adult in good health. The chain has TRBV4-2 and TRBJ2-2; D is uncertain. In DNA form, the CDR3 reads TGTGCCAGCAGCCCGAATCTCCCCGGGGAGCTGTTTTTT. Translated: CASSPNLPGELFF.